One sample yielded the 32 T cell receptor beta chains listed below, sequenced in a study of T-cell memory formation after mild COVID-19 listed by TCRdb under 2021. To prepare the library, 5' RACE was applied. Instrument used: Illumina NovaSeq 6000. TCRdb reworked the public reads: Q25 trimming with fastp, MiXCR clone assembly, productive beta chains retained. Rows matching on CDR3 protein sequence are summarized as one entry with the most common DNA and genes. The sample table shows a few hundred thousand distinct CDR3 sequences, and under 20% are seen once. The ten largest clones capture 22% of the sample. Material for sequencing was PBMCs or a T cell subset sorted from them (not recorded which). These receptors were obtained from a man in his late teens or twenties who had mild COVID-19 (a few samples of this study predate the infection). The sample titles of this study are shuffled in the database, so cell type and time point are left out; the donor was told from shared clones.

This clonotype has a handful of counts. The rearrangement joins TRBV11-2 to TRBJ1-4; D call uncertain. CDR3 length equals 10 residues. Germline CDR1 SGHAT, CDR2 FQNNGV. The germline V and J ends were trimmed by 3 bases and 11 bases, with 4 bases remaining between them. CDR3 region: CASSLFKLFF. The CDR3 nucleotides are TGTGCCAGCAGCTTGTTTAAACTGTTTTTT.

The rearrangement joins TRBV5-1 to TRBJ2-7; a weak D match, TRBD2 (6 bases). CDR1 and CDR2 from the germline V gene are SGHRS and YFSETQ. Trimming took off 2 bases at V and 4 bases at J, with 10 bases between the two ends. The CDR3 runs to 13 residues. The CDR3 DNA is TGCGCCAGCAGCTTTAGCGGCGGGTACGAGCAGTACTTC. It codes for CASSFSGGYEQYF.

This clonotype was detected only a few times. The chain has TRBV7-3 and TRBJ2-3; TRBD2 aligns across 9 bases. The trim removed 2 bases at V and 3 bases at J, leaving 3 bases unmatched. The germline V gene encodes CDR1 SGHTA and CDR2 FQGTGA. The CDR3 spans 15 residues. The CDR3, as DNA: TGTGCCAGCAGCTTAGCGGGGGGGCGAACAGATACGCAGTATTTT. Its translation is CASSLAGGRTDTQYF.

This clonotype was seen only a few times. This chain joins TRBV7-9 and TRBJ2-3; D is uncertain. The CDR3 is 15 residues long. Per germline, CDR1 SEHNR and CDR2 FQNEAQ (reference sequence). Trimming took 0 bases from V and 4 from J, leaving 11 bases between them. DNA of the CDR3: TGTGCCAGCAGCTTAGCGGGAAGAATGGCAGATACGCAGTATTTT. Residues: CASSLAGRMADTQYF.

This rearrangement joins TRBV7-9 to TRBJ1-1; tentatively, D is TRBD1 (5 bases). CDR3 length: 15 amino acids. Germline CDR1 is SEHNR and CDR2 is FQNEAQ (reference sequence). V lost 1 base and J lost 6, with 15 bases in between. This CDR3 is CASSLGRFQGPEAFF. DNA for the CDR3: TGTGCCAGCAGCTTAGGACGTTTTCAGGGTCCTGAAGCTTTCTTT.

V is TRBV7-9 and J is TRBJ2-7; TRBD2 might be the D (5 bases). Trimming removed 5 bases from V and 3 bases from J, with 14 bases in between. The V gene's germline CDR1 is SEHNR and CDR2 FQNEAQ (reference sequence). This CDR3 region has 14 residues. The CDR3 DNA reads TGTGCCAGCAGCCCTAGCCCACATGGCTACGAGCAGTACGTC. This translates into CASSPSPHGYEQYV.

This clonotype was recorded a few times. The rearrangement joins TRBV7-6 to TRBJ2-5; D is uncertain. The V end was cut by 10 bases, the J end by 5 bases, with 17 bases between. The V gene's germline CDR1 is SGHVS and CDR2 FNYEAQ. The CDR3 has 13 amino acids. CDR3 residues: CATNELLFETQYF. The DNA of the CDR3 is TGTGCCACCAACGAACTTCTATTCGAGACCCAGTACTTC.

The CDR3 here is CSSRIQGNTEAFF. CDR3 nucleotides: TGCAGCTCCCGGATACAGGGTAACACTGAAGCTTTCTTT. The genes are TRBV29-1 and TRBJ1-1, with a weak D call TRBD1 (6 bases). The CDR3 length is 13 residues. V was clipped by 8 bases and J by 2 bases, with 15 bases between them. Germline CDR1 is SQVTM and CDR2 is ANQGSEA.

This clonotype has more than one count but fewer than ten. The J gene is TRBJ2-1, the V gene TRBV29-1, with D possibly being TRBD1 or TRBD2 (5 bases each). Germline CDR1 reads SQVTM; CDR2 reads ANQGSEA. V lost 3 bases, J lost 7 bases, and 7 bases lay in between. The CDR3 consists of 11 residues. CDR3 coding DNA: TGCAGCGTTGAGTGGGGGAATGAGCAGTTCTTC. Translating gives CSVEWGNEQFF.

The chain has TRBV29-1 and TRBJ1-5; unclear D gene. CDR1 is SQVTM, CDR2 ANQGSEA, per germline. V was shortened by 5 bases and J by 3 bases, with 11 bases between the two germline ends. The length of the CDR3 is 13 residues. The CDR3 loop is CSVRRAPNQPQHF. In DNA form, the CDR3 reads TGCAGCGTTCGACGGGCGCCCAATCAGCCCCAGCATTTT.

The V and J genes are TRBV6-6 and TRBJ2-1; TRBD1 is a possible D gene (7 bases). The V end lost 8 bases, the J end lost 1 base, and 18 bases lay between the germline ends. CDR3 size: 16 residues. From germline, CDR1 is MNHNY and CDR2 SVGAGI (reference sequence). CDR3 amino acids: CASLVGGTVSYNEQFF. CDR3 DNA: TGTGCCAGCCTAGTTGGGGGGACAGTTTCCTACAATGAGCAGTTCTTC.

This clonotype showed up just a few times. V and J are TRBV29-1 and TRBJ1-1, with TRBD1 identical over 11 bases. V dropped 5 bases and J dropped 3; count of bases not matched to a gene: 5. Germline-derived CDR1 and CDR2 are SQVTM and ANQGSEA. The CDR3 contains 14 residues. CDR3 DNA sequence: TGCAGCGTTTCCCGGGACAGGGGGTACACTGAAGCTTTCTTT. It specifies CSVSRDRGYTEAFF.

Many counts were recorded for this clonotype. This chain links TRBV7-3 with TRBJ2-3; a weak D match, TRBD1 (6 bases). Germline CDR1 SGHTA, CDR2 FQGTGA. The CDR3 sequence is 14 residues long. V was pared by 3 bases and J by 2 bases, with 9 bases between. As DNA, the CDR3 is TGTGCCAGCAGCTTCCAGGGACACACAGATACGCAGTATTTT. Protein sequence: CASSFQGHTDTQYF.

This clonotype has only a few counts. The chain is built from TRBV12-3 or TRBV12-4 and TRBJ2-5; no reliable D call. V was clipped by 6 bases and J by 1 base, with 12 bases between them. The CDR3 loop spans 14 amino acids. CDR3: CASRLGDIQETQYF. As DNA, the CDR3 is TGTGCCAGCAGGCTGGGCGATATCCAAGAGACCCAGTACTTC.

V is TRBV28 and J is TRBJ1-1; TRBD1 agrees at 7 bases. Per the germline V gene, CDR1 is MDHEN and CDR2 is SYDVKM. J gave up 4 bases and V 5 bases, and 7 bases lay outside the gene matches. The CDR3 is made up of 14 amino acids. The CDR3, as DNA: TGTGCCAGCAGTCCCAGGGGGGGGGGCACTGAAGCTTTCTTT. Translating it yields CASSPRGGGTEAFF. Together with reference TRBV28 and TRBJ1-1, the CDR3 gives the full variable domain: DVKVTQSSRYLVKRTGEKVFLECVQDMDHENMFWYRQDPGLGLRLIYFSYDVKMKEKGDIPEGYSVSREKKERFSLILESASTNQTSMYLCASSPRGGGTEAFFGQGTRLTVV.

This clonotype was found a few times. The chain combines TRBV27 with TRBJ2-2, with TRBD1 identical over 8 bases. Per germline, CDR1 MNHEY and CDR2 SMNVEV (reference sequence). Unmatched junction bases numbered 6, after V lost 4 bases and J lost 5 bases. The CDR3 loop spans 15 amino acids. The CDR3 region is CASSSRGRGTGELFF. The CDR3 DNA is TGTGCCAGCAGTTCCAGGGGGCGCGGAACCGGGGAGCTGTTTTTT.

This clonotype was counted a few times. The J gene is TRBJ2-5, the V gene TRBV7-9; D possibly matches TRBD1 or TRBD2 (5 bases each). Germline assignment: CDR1 SEHNR and CDR2 FQNEAQ (reference sequence). The CDR3 has 13 amino acids. Trimming took off 5 bases at V and 5 bases at J, with 12 bases between the two ends. The CDR3 coding sequence is TGTGCCAGCAGCAAAAGGGACGAGGAGACCCAGTACTTC. Translated: CASSKRDEETQYF.

This clonotype has only a few counts. V gene TRBV15 combines with J gene TRBJ2-5; D unresolved. In germline, CDR1 is LNHNV, CDR2 YYDKDF (reference sequence). V lost 0 bases to trimming and J lost 5 bases, with 13 bases between them. This CDR3 is built from 15 residues. CDR3 bases: TGTGCCACCAGCAGAGATCTCACAGACAAGGAGACCCAGTACTTC. It encodes CATSRDLTDKETQYF.

The chain combines TRBV20-1 with TRBJ2-5; 8 bases are a match to TRBD1. The CDR3 extends over 15 amino acids. In germline, CDR1 is DFQATT, CDR2 SNEGSKA (reference sequence). After removal of 0 bases from V and 2 bases from J, the junction contained 5 bases not matched to a gene. CDR3 region: CSARDSRTGQETQYF. The CDR3 DNA reads as TGCAGTGCTAGAGATAGCAGGACAGGGCAAGAGACCCAGTACTTC.

This clonotype was recorded a few times. V usage is TRBV7-6 and J usage is TRBJ1-3, with 8 nucleotides matching TRBD1. The junction had 2 bases not matched to a gene; V was cut back by 5 bases and J by 2 bases. Germline V lookup: CDR1 SGHVS, CDR2 FNYEAQ. CDR3 length: 14 amino acids. The CDR3 nucleotides read TGTGCCAGCAGCGAGGACAGGGCTGGAAACACCATATATTTT. Its protein product is CASSEDRAGNTIYF.

This rearrangement joins TRBV29-1 to TRBJ2-1; 8 nucleotides align to TRBD2. The CDR3 contains 14 residues. The V segment lost 8 bases and the J segment 5 bases; nucleotides outside the gene matches: 11. The germline CDR1 and CDR2 sequences are SQVTM and ANQGSEA. The CDR3 DNA reads TGCAGCCTCCGGCGGGGGGCCCTCCACAATGAGCAGTTCTTC. This codes for CSLRRGALHNEQFF.

This chain uses TRBV4-1 with TRBJ2-3; weak D call: TRBD1 (6 bases). Trimming pared 0 bases from V and 7 bases from J, leaving 17 bases between. The CDR3 spans 16 residues. Per the germline V gene, CDR1 is MGHRA and CDR2 is YSYEKL. CDR3 nucleotide sequence: TGCGCCAGCAGCCAAGATAGGGACACTAGGGGAAATACGCAGTATTTT. Protein: CASSQDRDTRGNTQYF.

The chain carries TRBV5-1 and TRBJ2-6; D is perhaps TRBD1 (7 bases). Germline V lookup: CDR1 SGHRS, CDR2 YFSETQ. V was cut by 3 bases and J by 4 bases, with 11 bases left in between. The CDR3 runs to 15 residues. The CDR3 loop is CASSSGGYGANVLTF. The CDR3 nucleotides are TGCGCCAGCAGCTCAGGGGGGTACGGGGCCAACGTCCTGACTTTC.

The table lists this clonotype with many counts. The V call is TRBV5-4, the J call TRBJ2-5, with 10 nucleotides matching TRBD2. The CDR3 has 15 amino acids. With V trimmed by 4 bases and J by 4 bases, 7 bases remained unmatched. Per the germline V gene, CDR1 is SGHNT and CDR2 is YYREEE (reference sequence). CDR3 bases: TGTGCCAGCAGCATGGGACTAGCGAGAAGAGAGACCCAGTACTTC. It is translated as CASSMGLARRETQYF.

The V call is TRBV12-3 or TRBV12-4, the J call TRBJ2-1, with unresolved D. V was trimmed by 2 bases and J by 5 bases, leaving 13 bases between them. This CDR3 region has 15 residues. This CDR3 reads CASSLSSVANNEQFF. CDR3 in DNA: TGTGCCAGCAGTTTATCCAGCGTCGCTAACAATGAGCAGTTCTTC.

This clonotype occurred a few times. This chain joins TRBV7-2 and TRBJ2-5; 12 nucleotides line up with TRBD2. V dropped 7 bases and J dropped 5; count of bases not matched to a gene: 11. The CDR3 is 16 residues long. Germline lookup yields CDR1 SGHTA and CDR2 FQGNSA. The DNA for the CDR3 is TGTGCCAGCACCCCTCTAGCGGGGGGGCGATGGGAGACCCAGTACTTC. Translation: CASTPLAGGRWETQYF.

The J gene is TRBJ1-1, the V gene TRBV5-4; D might be TRBD1 (6 bases). V lost 0 bases and J 6 bases, leaving 15 bases between the germline ends. The CDR3 consists of 15 residues. The germline gives CDR1 SGHNT, CDR2 YYREEE (reference sequence). Here the CDR3 DNA reads TGTGCCAGCAGCTTGGTGGGGGCAGTGGTCGCTGAAGCTTTCTTT. It codes for CASSLVGAVVAEAFF.

Only a few counts were recorded for this clonotype. This chain joins TRBV12-3 or TRBV12-4 and TRBJ2-2, with 12 bases identical to TRBD2. J was trimmed by 4 bases and V by 6 bases; bases with no gene match: 3. The CDR3 covers 15 residues. For the CDR3, the DNA is TGTGCCAGCAGGACTAGCGGGGGAACCACCGGGGAGCTGTTTTTT. It is translated as CASRTSGGTTGELFF.

This clonotype has a handful of counts. The V gene is TRBV7-2, the J gene TRBJ1-2; the D gene is possibly TRBD1 (5 bases). The germline gives CDR1 SGHTA, CDR2 FQGNSA. The CDR3 has 15 amino acids. V was trimmed by 3 bases and J by 6 bases, leaving 17 bases between them. CDR3 sequence (DNA): TGTGCCAGCAGCTTGTGGTGGGACCGGGAGGATGGCTACACCTTC. Translation gives CASSLWWDREDGYTF.

This clonotype appeared a few times. The V call is TRBV24-1, the J call TRBJ2-5; possibly TRBD2 for D (5 bases). From germline, CDR1 is KGHDR and CDR2 SFDVKD. CDR3 length: 13 residues. Trimming removed 4 bases from V and 4 bases from J, with 9 bases in between. This CDR3 reads CATSESGGETQYF. The DNA for the CDR3 is TGTGCCACCAGTGAATCAGGAGGAGAGACCCAGTACTTC.

The chain couples TRBV29-1 to TRBJ2-7; no definite D call. Germline V gives CDR1 SQVTM, CDR2 ANQGSEA. The CDR3 runs 15 residues. Between the trimmed V and J ends, which lost 0 bases and 3 bases, there was a span of 15 bases. CDR3 DNA sequence: TGCAGCGTTGAAGAGTCGGCAGGACGGCACTACGAGCAGTACTTC. Translated: CSVEESAGRHYEQYF.

This chain joins TRBV4-1 and TRBJ2-3, with D maybe TRBD1 (5 bases). CDR1 and CDR2 from the germline V gene are MGHRA and YSYEKL. V lost 3 bases and J lost 4, with 20 bases in between. The CDR3 is 17 residues long. CDR3 DNA sequence: TGCGCCAGCAGCCATATAGGTAGACAGAGAACCTCAGATACGCAGTATTTT. The encoded protein is CASSHIGRQRTSDTQYF.